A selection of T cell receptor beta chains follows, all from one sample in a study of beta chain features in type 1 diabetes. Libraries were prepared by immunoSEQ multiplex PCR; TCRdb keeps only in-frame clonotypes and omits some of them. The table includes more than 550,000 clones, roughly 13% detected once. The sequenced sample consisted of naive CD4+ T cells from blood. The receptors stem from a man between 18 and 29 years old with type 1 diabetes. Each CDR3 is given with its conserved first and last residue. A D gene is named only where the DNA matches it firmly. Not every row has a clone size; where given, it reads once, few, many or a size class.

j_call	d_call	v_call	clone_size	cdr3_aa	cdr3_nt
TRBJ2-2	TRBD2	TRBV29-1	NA	CSVRNSGGADTGELFF	TGCAGCGTTCGGAATAGCGGGGGCGCCGACACCGGGGAGCTGTTTTTT
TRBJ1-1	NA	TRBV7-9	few	CASSFQGRQGEAFF	TGTGCCAGCAGCTTTCAGGGACGTCAAGGTGAAGCTTTCTTT
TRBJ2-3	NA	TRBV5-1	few	CASSLAGTDTQYF	TGCGCCAGCAGCTTGGCCGGGACAGATACGCAGTATTTT
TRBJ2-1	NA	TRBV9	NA	CASSVRGAPGVHEQFF	TGTGCCAGCAGCGTAAGAGGGGCGCCCGGAGTTCATGAGCAGTTCTTC
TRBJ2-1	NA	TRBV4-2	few	CASSHRDLYNEQFF	TGTGCCAGCAGCCACCGGGACTTATACAATGAGCAGTTCTTC
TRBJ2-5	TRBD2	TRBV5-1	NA	CASSLGLAKETQYF	TGCGCCAGCAGCTTGGGACTAGCCAAAGAGACCCAGTACTTC
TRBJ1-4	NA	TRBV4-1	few	CASSDQGLGEKLFF	TGCGCCAGCAGCGATCAGGGATTGGGTGAAAAACTGTTTTTT
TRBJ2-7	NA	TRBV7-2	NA	CASSIGRNEGYEQYF	TGTGCCAGCTCGATCGGAAGAAATGAGGGCTACGAGCAGTACTTC
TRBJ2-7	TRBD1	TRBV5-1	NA	CASSSQGPGIHEQYF	TGCGCCAGCAGCTCACAGGGGCCAGGGATCCACGAGCAGTACTTC
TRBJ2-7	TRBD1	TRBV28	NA	CASSSGTGSYEQYF	TGTGCCAGCAGTTCCGGGACAGGAAGCTACGAGCAGTACTTC
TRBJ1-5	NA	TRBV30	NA	CAWSVRGQPQHF	TGTGCCTGGAGTGTACGGGGTCAGCCCCAGCATTTT
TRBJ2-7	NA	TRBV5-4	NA	CASSLGHAEQYF	TGTGCCAGCAGCTTGGGGCACGCCGAGCAGTACTTC
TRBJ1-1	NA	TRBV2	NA	CASSLNRIGGTEAFF	TGTGCCAGCAGCTTGAACCGGATAGGGGGGACTGAAGCTTTCTTT
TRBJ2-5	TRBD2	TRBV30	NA	CAWSLGGLAGGFRETQYF	TGTGCCTGGAGTCTAGGCGGGCTAGCGGGGGGCTTTCGGGAGACCCAGTACTTC
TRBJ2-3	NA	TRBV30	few	CAWSVGADTQYF	TGTGCCTGGAGTGTTGGGGCAGATACGCAGTATTTT
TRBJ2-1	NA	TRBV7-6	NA	CASSRGPDRLSYNEQFF	TGTGCCAGCAGCCGAGGCCCAGACAGGCTCTCCTACAATGAGCAGTTCTTC